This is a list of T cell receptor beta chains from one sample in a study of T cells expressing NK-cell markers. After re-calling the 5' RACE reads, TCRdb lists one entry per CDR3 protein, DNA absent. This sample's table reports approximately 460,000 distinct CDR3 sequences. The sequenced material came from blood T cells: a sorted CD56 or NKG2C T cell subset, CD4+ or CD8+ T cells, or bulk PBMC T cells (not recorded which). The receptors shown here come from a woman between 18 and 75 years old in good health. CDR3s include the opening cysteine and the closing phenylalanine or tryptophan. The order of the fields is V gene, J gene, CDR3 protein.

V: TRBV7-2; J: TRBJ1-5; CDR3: CASSLGSRTNQPQHF
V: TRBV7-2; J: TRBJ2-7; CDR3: CASSNRPGRISYEQYF
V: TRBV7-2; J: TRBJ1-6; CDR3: CAERDGLNNSPLHF
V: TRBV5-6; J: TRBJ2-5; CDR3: CASSYRTSGGPGQQYF
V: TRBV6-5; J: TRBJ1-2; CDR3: CASRGNYGYTF
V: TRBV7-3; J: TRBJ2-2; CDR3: CASSPTRSGELFF
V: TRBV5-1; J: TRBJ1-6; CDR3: CASSLAAGGASPLHF
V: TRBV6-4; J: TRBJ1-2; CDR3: CASTGQFYGYTF
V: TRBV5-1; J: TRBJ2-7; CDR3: CASSFLSSYEQYF
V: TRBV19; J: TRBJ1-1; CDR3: CASTFMRGSTEAFF
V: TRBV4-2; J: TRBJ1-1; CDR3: CASSQDWDEAFF
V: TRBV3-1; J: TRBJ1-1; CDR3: CASSQGVEAFF
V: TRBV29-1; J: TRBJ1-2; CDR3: CSVDDRQFYGYTF
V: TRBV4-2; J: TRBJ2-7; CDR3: CASSQDPGLGSYEQYF
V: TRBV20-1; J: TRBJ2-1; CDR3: CSANMGLAGRSYNEQFF
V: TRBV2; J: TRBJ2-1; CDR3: CAGGQGVGSGRAYNEQFF
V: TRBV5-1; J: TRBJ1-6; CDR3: CASSLGQSNSPLHF
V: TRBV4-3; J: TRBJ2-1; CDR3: CASSQDVGVPYNEQFF
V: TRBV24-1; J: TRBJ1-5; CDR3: CATGTGQGEEPQHF
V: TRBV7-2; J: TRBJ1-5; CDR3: CASSLERRSNQPQHF
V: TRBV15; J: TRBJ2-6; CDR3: CATSRGLGDPSGANVLTF
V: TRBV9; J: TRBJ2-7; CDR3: CASSAPDRNFGEQYF
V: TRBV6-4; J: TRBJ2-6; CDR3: CASSDSPGANVLTF
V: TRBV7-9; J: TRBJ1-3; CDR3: CASSHGRPSGNTIYF
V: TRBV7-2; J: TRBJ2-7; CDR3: CASGRTAQVSYEQYF
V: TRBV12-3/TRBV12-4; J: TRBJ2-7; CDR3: CASSRTYEQYF